Listed below are T cell receptor beta chains from one sample, sequenced in a study of T cell responses to AZD1222 COVID-19 vaccine. The assay was immunoSEQ multiplex PCR, and TCRdb's table has in-frame clones only and misses some. The table has 100,000 to 150,000 clones, roughly 90% seen once. Sequencing was performed on peripheral blood, taken on day 0 of AZD1222 vaccination. The receptor source for this set is an adult in good health. Each CDR3 is given with its conserved first and last residue. The D gene is left open where the match is weak. Clone size, where shown, is once, few, many, or a class for clones that have expanded.

>TRBD1|TRBV5-6|few|TRBJ1-5
TGTGCCAGCAGCTTATGGACAGGGAGTCAGCCCCAGCATTTT
CASSLWTGSQPQHF
>TRBD1|TRBV28|.|TRBJ1-4
TGTGCCAGCAGTACAGGGGGAATGGGTGAAAAACTGTTTTTT
CASSTGGMGEKLFF
>.|TRBV5-4|few|TRBJ2-5
TGTGCCAGCAGCTCTCCCGGACCAGGGAAGGAGACCCAGTACTTC
CASSSPGPGKETQYF
>.|TRBV10-3|.|TRBJ2-2
TGTGCCATCAGGGACCAGCAAACCGGGGAGCTGTTTTTT
CAIRDQQTGELFF
>.|TRBV5-1|.|TRBJ1-2
TGCGCCAGCAGCTTGTCGGGTGATGGCTACACCTTC
CASSLSGDGYTF
>.|TRBV5-6|.|TRBJ1-1
TGTGCCAGCAGCCGACCATCCAGGCAGAACACTGAAGCTTTCTTT
CASSRPSRQNTEAFF
>.|TRBV7-2|.|TRBJ1-2
TGTGCCAGCAGCTTAAGGACGAGATCGAGGAACTATGGCTACACCTTC
CASSLRTRSRNYGYTF
>.|TRBV5-6|.|TRBJ2-7
TGTGCCAGCGAGCGGACACCGACCTACGAGCAGTACTTC
CASERTPTYEQYF
>.|TRBV7-9|.|TRBJ2-7
TGTGCCAGCAGCTCCGCGTGGGAGCAGTACTTC
CASSSAWEQYF
>.|TRBV28|.|TRBJ1-5
TGTGCCAGCAGTTTTGGGAATCAGCCCCAGCATTTT
CASSFGNQPQHF
>.|TRBV5-1|.|TRBJ1-1
TGCGCCAGCAGCATCGTCCGAGGCACTGAAGCTTTCTTT
CASSIVRGTEAFF
>.|TRBV6-5|.|TRBJ1-1
TGTGCCAACCGCAGGGGAGGCGGCACTGAAGCTTTCTTT
CANRRGGGTEAFF
>.|TRBV6-2/TRBV6-3|once|TRBJ2-4
TGTGCCAGCAGTTGGGGCCCTACAATAGCCAAAAACATTCAGTACTTC
CASSWGPTIAKNIQYF
>TRBD1|TRBV19|.|TRBJ1-1
TGTGCCAGTAGAACAGGGGGCAGAACTGAAGCTTTCTTT
CASRTGGRTEAFF
>TRBD2|TRBV4-3|.|TRBJ2-7
TGCGCCAGCAGCCAAGATTCCTCGCGCGGGACTAGCTCCTACGAGCAGTACTTC
CASSQDSSRGTSSYEQYF
>.|TRBV11-2|.|TRBJ2-3
TGTGCCAGCAGCTTGAGGGGAGGAACGACTAGCACAGATACGCAGTATTTT
CASSLRGGTTSTDTQYF
>.|TRBV28|.|TRBJ1-2
TGTGCCAGCAGTGGAGGAGGGAGAAACTATGGCTACACCTTC
CASSGGGRNYGYTF
>TRBD2|TRBV28|once|TRBJ2-5
TGTGCCAGCAGCCCCCCGGGGGGGACCCCCCGGGAGACCCAGTACTTC
CASSPPGGTPRETQYF
>TRBD1|TRBV19|few|TRBJ2-4
TGTGCCAGTAGTTCCCACACAGGGGTAGCCAAAAACATTCAGTACTTC
CASSSHTGVAKNIQYF
>.|TRBV29-1|.|TRBJ2-3
TGCAGCGTTTCTAAGGGTGGAACAGATACGCAGTATTTT
CSVSKGGTDTQYF
>.|TRBV7-7|.|TRBJ1-5
TGTGCCAGCAGCTTAAGGACGGGTACCGGTGGGCCCCAGCATTTT
CASSLRTGTGGPQHF
>.|TRBV5-4|.|TRBJ2-6
TGTGCCAGCAGCTTGGTTAGCTCCTCCTCTGGGGCCAACGTCCTGACTTTC
CASSLVSSSSGANVLTF
>.|TRBV5-6|.|TRBJ2-5
TGTGCCAGCAGCTTGGCACGATTTGAGACCCAGTACTTC
CASSLARFETQYF
>TRBD2|TRBV4-3|.|TRBJ2-7
TGCGCCAGCAGCCAAGATGTAAGGAGCGGGAGGGCCCTTGGTTCCTACGAGCAGTACTTC
CASSQDVRSGRALGSYEQYF
>.|TRBV10-3|.|TRBJ1-1
TGTGCCATCAGTGAGTCGAAGACGGCCATGAGCACTGAAGCTTTCTTT
CAISESKTAMSTEAFF
>.|TRBV6-5|.|TRBJ2-2
TGTGCCAGCAGTAACGGGGAGCTGTTTTTT
CASSNGELFF
>.|TRBV4-3|.|TRBJ1-2
TGCGCCAGCAGCCAAGACTTAGGGACACAGGGAGGCTACACCTTC
CASSQDLGTQGGYTF
>.|TRBV13|.|TRBJ1-2
TGTGCCAGCAGCCCTGGTGGGAGCTATGGCTACACCTTC
CASSPGGSYGYTF
>.|TRBV14|few|TRBJ1-1
TGTGCCAGCAGCCAGGGCAGCATGCGCGCTTTCTTT
CASSQGSMRAFF
>TRBD1|TRBV4-3|.|TRBJ1-3
TGCGCCAGCAGCCAAGCCAGACGACAGGGTGTTTTTTCCGGAAACACCATATATTTT
CASSQARRQGVFSGNTIYF
>.|TRBV28|.|TRBJ2-3
TGTGCCAGCAGGACTACAGATACGCAGTATTTT
CASRTTDTQYF
>.|TRBV6-4|few|TRBJ1-2
TGTGCCAGCAGTCCGGAACGGGGTGAATATGGCTACACCTTC
CASSPERGEYGYTF
>TRBD1|TRBV27|.|TRBJ1-1
TGTGCCAGCAGTTTATTACAGGGGGCGCACACTGAAGCTTTCTTT
CASSLLQGAHTEAFF
>TRBD1|TRBV6-1|.|TRBJ1-5
TGTGCCAGCAGTGAGTCCAGAGGGGGCCAGCCCCAGCATTTT
CASSESRGGQPQHF
>.|TRBV30|once|TRBJ1-2
TGTGCCTGGGACCCAGGGGTGTCGGGAGGCTACACCTTC
CAWDPGVSGGYTF
>.|TRBV5-4|.|TRBJ2-7
TGTGCCAGCAGCTTGGAGAACCCCTACGAGCAGTACTTC
CASSLENPYEQYF
>TRBD2|TRBV5-4|.|TRBJ2-1
TGTGCCAGCTACCCAGGGAAACTAGCGGGAGGGATCTACAATGAGCAGTTCTTC
CASYPGKLAGGIYNEQFF
>.|TRBV28|.|TRBJ2-2
TGTGCCAGCAGATCCACTAAGGCTAGCGAAAACACCGGGGAGCTGTTTTTT
CASRSTKASENTGELFF
>.|TRBV18|.|TRBJ1-2
TGTGCCAGCTCACCTGGGCAGGGCAAGATAGAGTTTGAAGACGGCTACACCTTC
CASSPGQGKIEFEDGYTF
>.|TRBV27|few|TRBJ2-1
TGTGCCAGCAGCTTCGGGGCAAACAATGAGCAGTTCTTC
CASSFGANNEQFF
>.|TRBV29-1|.|TRBJ2-5
TGCAGCGCCTGGACAATGGGAGAAGAGACCCAGTACTTC
CSAWTMGEETQYF
>.|TRBV5-4|.|TRBJ1-2
TGTGCCAGCAGCTTGGGGGGGCAGCACTATGGCTACACCTTC
CASSLGGQHYGYTF
>.|TRBV19|.|TRBJ1-1
TGTGCCAGCTCCGTGACCAACACTGAAGCTTTCTTT
CASSVTNTEAFF
>.|TRBV3-1/TRBV3-2|.|TRBJ2-7
TGTGCCAGCAGCCCCCCAAAGTTCCACGAGCAGTACTTC
CASSPPKFHEQYF
>TRBD1|TRBV18|.|TRBJ1-2
TGTGCCAGCTCACCGACAGGGGTTGACTATGGCTACACCTTC
CASSPTGVDYGYTF
>.|TRBV6-2/TRBV6-3|.|TRBJ1-1
TGTGCCAGCAGTTACCCGGGGGGGCTGAAGAACACTGAAGCTTTCTTT
CASSYPGGLKNTEAFF
>TRBD1|TRBV5-5|.|TRBJ1-2
TGTGCCAGCAGCTTCAAACCGGGGACAGGGGGTATCTATGGCTACACCTTC
CASSFKPGTGGIYGYTF
>TRBD1|TRBV9|.|TRBJ2-3
TGTGCCAGCAGCGTACTCGGGACAGGGGGAGTCAGCACAGATACGCAGTATTTT
CASSVLGTGGVSTDTQYF
>.|TRBV3-1/TRBV3-2|.|TRBJ2-7
TGTGCCAGCAGCCAAGACGGGACGGCATCCTACGAGCAGTACTTC
CASSQDGTASYEQYF
>.|TRBV5-6|.|TRBJ2-7
TGTGCCAGCAGCCTCCGATCCTACGAGCAGTACTTC
CASSLRSYEQYF